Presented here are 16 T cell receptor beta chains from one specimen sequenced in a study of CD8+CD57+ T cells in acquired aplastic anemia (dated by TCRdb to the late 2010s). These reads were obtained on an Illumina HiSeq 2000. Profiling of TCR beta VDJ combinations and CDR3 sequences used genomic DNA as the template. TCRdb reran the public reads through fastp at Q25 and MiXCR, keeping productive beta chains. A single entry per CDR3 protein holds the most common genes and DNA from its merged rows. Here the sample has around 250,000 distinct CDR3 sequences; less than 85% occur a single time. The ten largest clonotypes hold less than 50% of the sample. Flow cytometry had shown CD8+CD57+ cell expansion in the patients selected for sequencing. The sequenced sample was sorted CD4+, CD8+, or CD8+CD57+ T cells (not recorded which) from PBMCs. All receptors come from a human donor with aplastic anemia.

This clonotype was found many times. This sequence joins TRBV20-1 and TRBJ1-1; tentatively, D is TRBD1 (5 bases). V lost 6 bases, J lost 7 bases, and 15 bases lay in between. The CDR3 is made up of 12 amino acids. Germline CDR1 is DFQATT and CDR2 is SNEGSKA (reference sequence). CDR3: CSAPGAGIEAFF. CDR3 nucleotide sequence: TGCAGTGCCCCCGGTGCAGGGATTGAAGCTTTCTTT.

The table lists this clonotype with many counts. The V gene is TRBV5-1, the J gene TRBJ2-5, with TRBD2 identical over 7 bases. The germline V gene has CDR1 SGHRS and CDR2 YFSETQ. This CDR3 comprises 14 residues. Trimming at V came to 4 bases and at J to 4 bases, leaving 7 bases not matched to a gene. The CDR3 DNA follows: TGCGCCAGCAGCCCGGGGGGATCGGGAGAGACCCAGTACTTC. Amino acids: CASSPGGSGETQYF.

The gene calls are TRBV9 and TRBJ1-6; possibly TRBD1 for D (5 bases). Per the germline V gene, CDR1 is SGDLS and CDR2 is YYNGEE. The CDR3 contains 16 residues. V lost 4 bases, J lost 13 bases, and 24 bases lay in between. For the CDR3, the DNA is TGTGCCAGCAGCTTGGGGGAGGGCGGGTATAATTTTCCCCTCCACTTT. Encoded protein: CASSLGEGGYNFPLHF.

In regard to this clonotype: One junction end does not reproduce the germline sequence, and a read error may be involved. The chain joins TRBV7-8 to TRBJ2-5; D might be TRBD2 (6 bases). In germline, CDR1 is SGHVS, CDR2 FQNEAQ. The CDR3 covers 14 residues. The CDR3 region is CASSSAGGPETQYF. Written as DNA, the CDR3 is TGTGCCAGCAGCTCAGCGGGTGGTCCCGAGACGCAGTACTTC.

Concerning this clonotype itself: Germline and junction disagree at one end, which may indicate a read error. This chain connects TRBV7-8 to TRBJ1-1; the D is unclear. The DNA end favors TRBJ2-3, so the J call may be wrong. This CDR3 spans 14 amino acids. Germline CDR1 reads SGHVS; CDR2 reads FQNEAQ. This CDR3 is CASSLAVGTDKQYF. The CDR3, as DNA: TGTGCCAGCAGCTTAGCGGTAGGTACCGATAAGCAGTATTTT.

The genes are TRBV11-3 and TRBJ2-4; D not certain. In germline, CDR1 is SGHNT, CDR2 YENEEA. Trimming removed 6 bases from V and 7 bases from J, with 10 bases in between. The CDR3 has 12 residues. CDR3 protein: CASRVPGNIQYF. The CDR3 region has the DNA TGTGCCAGCAGAGTTCCTGGGAACATTCAGTACTTC.

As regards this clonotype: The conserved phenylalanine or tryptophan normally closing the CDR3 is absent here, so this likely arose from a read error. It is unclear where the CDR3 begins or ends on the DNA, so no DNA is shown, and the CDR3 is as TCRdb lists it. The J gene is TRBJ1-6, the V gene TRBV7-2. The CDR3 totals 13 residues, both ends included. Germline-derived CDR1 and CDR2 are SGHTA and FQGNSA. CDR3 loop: CASSFEVTQETQY.

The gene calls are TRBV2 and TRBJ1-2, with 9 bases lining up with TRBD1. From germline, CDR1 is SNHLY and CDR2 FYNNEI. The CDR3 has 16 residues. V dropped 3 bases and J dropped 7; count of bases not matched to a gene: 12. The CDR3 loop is CASSDPPGQGSSGYTF. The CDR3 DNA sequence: TGTGCCAGCAGTGACCCCCCGGGACAGGGAAGTAGTGGCTACACCTTC.

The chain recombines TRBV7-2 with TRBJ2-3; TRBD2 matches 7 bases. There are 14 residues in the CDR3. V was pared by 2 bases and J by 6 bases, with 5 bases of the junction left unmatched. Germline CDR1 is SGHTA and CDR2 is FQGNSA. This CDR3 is CASSLTSERDTQYF. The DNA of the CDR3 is TGTGCCAGCAGCTTAACTAGCGAGCGGGATACGCAGTATTTT.

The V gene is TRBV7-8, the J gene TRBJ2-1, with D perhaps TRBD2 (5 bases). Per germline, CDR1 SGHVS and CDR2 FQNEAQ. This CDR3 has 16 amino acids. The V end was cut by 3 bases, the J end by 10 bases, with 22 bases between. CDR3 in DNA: TGTGCCAGCAGCTTTCCGGGAAGCGGCGAGACCCAGGAGCAGTTCTTC. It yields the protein CASSFPGSGETQEQFF.

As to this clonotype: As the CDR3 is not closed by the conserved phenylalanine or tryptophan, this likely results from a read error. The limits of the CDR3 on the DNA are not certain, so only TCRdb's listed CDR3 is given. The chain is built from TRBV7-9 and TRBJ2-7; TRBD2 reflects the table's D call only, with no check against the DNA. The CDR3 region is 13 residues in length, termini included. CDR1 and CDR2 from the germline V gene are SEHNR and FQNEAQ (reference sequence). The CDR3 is CASSFTSALSSYS.

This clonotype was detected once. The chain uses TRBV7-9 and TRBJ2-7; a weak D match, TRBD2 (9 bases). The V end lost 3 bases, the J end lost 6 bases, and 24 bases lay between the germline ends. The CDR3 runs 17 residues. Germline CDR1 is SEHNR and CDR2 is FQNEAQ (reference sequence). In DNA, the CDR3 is TGTGCCAGCAGCTTCCTAGCGGGACAGGCGAACCTGGCCGAGCAGTACGTC. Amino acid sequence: CASSFLAGQANLAEQYV.

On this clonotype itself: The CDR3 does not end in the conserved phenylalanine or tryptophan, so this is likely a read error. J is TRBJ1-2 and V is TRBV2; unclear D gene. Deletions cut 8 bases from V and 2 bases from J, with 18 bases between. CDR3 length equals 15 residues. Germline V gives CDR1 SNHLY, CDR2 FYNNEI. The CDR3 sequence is CASGCGGGSNYGYTP. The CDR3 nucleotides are TGTGCCAGCGGCTGCGGTGGAGGGTCAAACTATGGCTACACCCCA.

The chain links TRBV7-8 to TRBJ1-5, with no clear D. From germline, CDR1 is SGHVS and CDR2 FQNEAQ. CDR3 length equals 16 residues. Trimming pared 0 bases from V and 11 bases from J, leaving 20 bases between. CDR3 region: CASSLAGGSDTQSQHF. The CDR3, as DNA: TGTGCCAGCAGCTTAGCGGGAGGTAGCGATACGCAGTCCCAGCATTTT. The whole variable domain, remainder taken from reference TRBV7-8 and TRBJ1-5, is GAGVSQSPRYKVAKRGQDVALRCDPISGHVSLFWYQQALGQGPEFLTYFQNEAQLDKSGLPSDRFFAERPEGSVSTLKIQRTQQEDSAVYLCASSLAGGSDTQSQHFGDGTRLSIL.

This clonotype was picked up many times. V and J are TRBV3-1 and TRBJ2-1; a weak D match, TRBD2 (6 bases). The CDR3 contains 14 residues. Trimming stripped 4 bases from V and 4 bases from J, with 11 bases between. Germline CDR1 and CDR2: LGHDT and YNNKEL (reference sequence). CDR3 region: CASSPAGRYNEQFF. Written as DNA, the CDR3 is TGTGCCAGCAGCCCAGCCGGGAGATACAATGAGCAGTTCTTC.

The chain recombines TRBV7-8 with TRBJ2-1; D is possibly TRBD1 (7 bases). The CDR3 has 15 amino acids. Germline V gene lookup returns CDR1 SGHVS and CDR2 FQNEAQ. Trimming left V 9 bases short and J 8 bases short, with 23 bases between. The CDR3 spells CASSIAGGGFDEQFF. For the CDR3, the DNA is TGTGCCAGTAGTATAGCCGGAGGGGGCTTCGATGAGCAGTTCTTC.